These T cell receptor beta chains were read from a single sample in a study of T cells in Graves' hyperthyroidism and ophthalmopathy. In TCRdb, the multiplex PCR reads were re-called with MiXCR into one record per CDR3 protein. Here the sample spans hundreds of thousands of distinct CDR3 sequences, roughly 23% being singletons. The sequencing sample was made of blood. These receptors all stem from an older woman with Graves' ophthalmopathy. The CDR3 runs from the conserved cysteine through the conserved F or W. D genes are given only for firm matches. The listing skips clone size in some rows; elsewhere it reads once, few, many or a size class.

clone size	V gene	D gene	J gene	CDR3 DNA	CDR3 protein
.	TRBV11-1	TRBD1	TRBJ2-1	TGTGCCAGCAGCTTAGTGCCGGGACAGGCAGTTGGGTTCTTC	CASSLVPGQAVGFF
.	TRBV7-9	TRBD2	TRBJ2-7	TGTGCCAGCAGCAGGACTAGCGGGACCCCCGAGCAGTACTTC	CASSRTSGTPEQYF
few	TRBV7-2	TRBD1	TRBJ2-2	TGTGCCAGCAGCTTAGCTCTACTCGGGACAGGGTCGGCCGGGGAGCTGTTTTTT	CASSLALLGTGSAGELFF
few	TRBV27	TRBD2	TRBJ2-1	TGTGCCAGCAGCCGTCCCTCCGGGGAGTGGGAGGGCCGAAATGAGCAGTTCTTC	CASSRPSGEWEGRNEQFF
few	TRBV20-1	TRBD2	TRBJ2-5	TGCAGTGCTCGACTAGCGGGAAGTCAAGAGACCCAGTACTTC	CSARLAGSQETQYF
many	TRBV6-1	.	TRBJ1-6	TGTGCCAGCAGTGAAGCCAGGACAGAAAGCTCCTATAATTCACCCCTCCACTTT	CASSEARTESSYNSPLHF
many	TRBV6-1	.	TRBJ1-1	TGTGCCAGCAGGAATATCGCTGTGACTGAAGCTTTCTTT	CASRNIAVTEAFF
.	TRBV9	TRBD1	TRBJ2-7	TGTGCCAGCAGCGTGACAGGGGTTGACGAGCAGTACTTC	CASSVTGVDEQYF
few	TRBV11-2	.	TRBJ2-7	TGTGCCAGCACCGGAGGGGGGCGAGGGCACGAGCAGTACTTC	CASTGGGRGHEQYF
.	TRBV5-5	TRBD1	TRBJ1-4	TGTGCCAGCAGCGGAGCGACAGGGGGTAAAACTAATGAAAAACTGTTTTTT	CASSGATGGKTNEKLFF
few	TRBV12-3/TRBV12-4	TRBD1	TRBJ1-3	TGTGCCAGCATCCCGGGACAGGGACGAAACACCATATATTTT	CASIPGQGRNTIYF
few	TRBV6-1	.	TRBJ1-5	TGTGCCAGCAGTGACTTAGGCAGGGTCGGAAATCAGCCCCAGCATTTT	CASSDLGRVGNQPQHF
few	TRBV20-1	TRBD2	TRBJ2-7	TGCAGTGCTAGGGACCTGACTAGCGGGAGTTACGAGCAGTACTTC	CSARDLTSGSYEQYF
many	TRBV29-1	.	TRBJ1-1	TGCAGCGCTGACAAACAGGGAATGAACACTGAAGCTTTCTTT	CSADKQGMNTEAFF
few	TRBV2	.	TRBJ2-3	TGTGCCAGCAGCCAGGAGGGCACAGATACGCAGTATTTT	CASSQEGTDTQYF
few	TRBV20-1	.	TRBJ2-1	TGCAGTGCTCCCCCCAGGGCGCGGGACAATGAGCAGTTCTTC	CSAPPRARDNEQFF
many	TRBV2	.	TRBJ2-1	TGTGCCAGCAGTGATCGACTAGTGCAGAATGAGCAGTTCTTC	CASSDRLVQNEQFF
.	TRBV4-1	TRBD2	TRBJ2-7	TGCGCCAGCAGCCAAGAGTCTAGCGGGAGTTACGAGCAGCACTTC	CASSQESSGSYEQHF
.	TRBV19	TRBD1	TRBJ2-1	TGTGCCAGTATAGGACAGGGAAGGAATGAGCAGTTCTTC	CASIGQGRNEQFF
many	TRBV6-2/TRBV6-3	.	TRBJ1-5	TGTGCCAGCAGTCCCCACTTGAATCAGCCCCAGCATTTT	CASSPHLNQPQHF